This T cell receptor beta chain emerged from a study of blood T cell repertoires in COVID-19. Study information: Spain, Italy and the United States supplied samples that represented acute and convalescent COVID-19. Sample material is recorded as cDNA or gDNA derived from T cells, B-cell-depleted T cells, or PBMCs.

V was cut by 2 bases and J by 7 bases, with 9 bases left in between. CDR3 size: 14 residues. CDR1 SGHTA and CDR2 FQGTGA come from the germline V gene. Under the authors' procedure: Counts of nucleated cells, estimated from reference gene primer amplification, were obtained. The assay was immunoSEQ multiplex PCR, and TCRdb's table has in-frame clones only and misses some. The V and J calls and clone size were taken over from that table, and D and trimming were inferred from the DNA. In the table there are approximately 180,000 clones, roughly 80% of which are singletons. The chain couples TRBV7-3 to TRBJ1-6; D gene uncertain. Sequenced: peripheral blood. This TCR derives from an older woman with acute or convalescent COVID-19. This chain's CDR3 is CASSLLAQNSPLHF. The CDR3 DNA follows: TGTGCCAGCAGCTTATTGGCCCAAAATTCACCCCTCCACTTT.